The entry below describes one T cell receptor beta chain. Original analysis: Estimated nucleated cell counts came from reference gene primer amplification. The protocol was immunoSEQ multiplex PCR, while the TCRdb copy is restricted to in-frame clones and leaves out a portion. Clone size and V and J calls were adopted from that table, with D and trimming inferred from the DNA. The sample has 130,000 to 150,000 clones; 84% are singletons. Germline V gene data show CDR1 as SGHRS and CDR2 as YFSETQ. Trimming removed 2 bases from V and 1 base from J, with 6 bases in between. The CDR3 runs 13 residues. This entry is derived from a study of blood T cell repertoires in COVID-19.

The source material was peripheral blood. The clonotype comes from a human donor in a cohort sampled during active COVID-19. The chain carries TRBV5-1 and TRBJ1-1, with D unclear. The CDR3 sequence is CASSLRQNTEAFF. CDR3 sequence (DNA): TGCGCCAGCAGCTTAAGACAGAACACTGAAGCTTTCTTT.